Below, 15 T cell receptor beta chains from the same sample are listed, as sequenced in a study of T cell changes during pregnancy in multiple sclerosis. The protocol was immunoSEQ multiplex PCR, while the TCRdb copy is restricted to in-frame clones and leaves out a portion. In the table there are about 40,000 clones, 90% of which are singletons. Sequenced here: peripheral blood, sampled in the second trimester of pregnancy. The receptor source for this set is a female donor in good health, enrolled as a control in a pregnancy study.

CDR3 in amino acids: CASSTDSEAYEQYF. The CDR3, as DNA: TGTGCCAGTAGTACAGACAGCGAGGCGTACGAGCAGTACTTC. The genes are TRBV19 and TRBJ2-7; the D gene is possibly TRBD1 (5 bases). The CDR3 covers 14 residues. Germline V gene lookup returns CDR1 LNHDA and CDR2 SQIVND (reference sequence). Deletions cut 4 bases from V and 4 bases from J, with 14 bases between.

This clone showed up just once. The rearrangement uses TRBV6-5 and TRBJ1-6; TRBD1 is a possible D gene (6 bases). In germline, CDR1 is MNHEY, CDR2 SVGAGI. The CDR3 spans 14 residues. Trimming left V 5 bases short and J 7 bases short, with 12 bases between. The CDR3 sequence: CASSPGVRNSPLHF. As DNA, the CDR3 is TGTGCCAGCAGTCCAGGGGTGAGGAATTCACCCCTCCACTTT.

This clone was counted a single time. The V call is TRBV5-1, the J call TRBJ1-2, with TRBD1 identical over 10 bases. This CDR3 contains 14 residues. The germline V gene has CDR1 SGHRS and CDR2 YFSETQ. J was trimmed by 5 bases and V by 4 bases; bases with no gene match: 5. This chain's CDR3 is CASSPGQGGYGYTF. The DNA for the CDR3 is TGCGCCAGCAGCCCCGGACAGGGGGGGTATGGCTACACCTTC.

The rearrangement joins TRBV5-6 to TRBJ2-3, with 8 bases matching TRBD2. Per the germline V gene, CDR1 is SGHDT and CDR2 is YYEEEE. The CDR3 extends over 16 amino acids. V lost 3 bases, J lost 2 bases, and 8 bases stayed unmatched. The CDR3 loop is CASSSRGGGLTDTQYF. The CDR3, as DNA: TGTGCCAGCAGCTCCCGGGGGGGAGGACTCACAGATACGCAGTATTTT.

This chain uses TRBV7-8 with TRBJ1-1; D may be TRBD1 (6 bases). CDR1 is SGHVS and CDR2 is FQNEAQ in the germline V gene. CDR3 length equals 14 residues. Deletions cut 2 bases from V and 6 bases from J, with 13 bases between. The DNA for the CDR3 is TGTGCCAGCAGCTTATTCGGGGGGCGGTCTGAAGCTTTCTTT. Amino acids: CASSLFGGRSEAFF.

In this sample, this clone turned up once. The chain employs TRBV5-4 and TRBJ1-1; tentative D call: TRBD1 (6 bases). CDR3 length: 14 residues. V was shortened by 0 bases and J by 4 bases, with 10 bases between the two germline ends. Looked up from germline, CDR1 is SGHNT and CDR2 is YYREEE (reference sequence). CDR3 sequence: CASSLEGVATEAFF. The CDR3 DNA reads TGTGCCAGCAGCTTGGAGGGGGTGGCCACTGAAGCTTTCTTT.

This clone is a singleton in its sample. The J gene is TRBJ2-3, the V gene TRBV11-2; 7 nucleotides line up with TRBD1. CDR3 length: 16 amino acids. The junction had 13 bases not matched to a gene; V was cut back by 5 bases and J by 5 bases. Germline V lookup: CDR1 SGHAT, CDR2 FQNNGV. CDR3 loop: CASSAEGAYVRDTQYF. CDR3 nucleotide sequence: TGTGCCAGCAGCGCAGAGGGGGCCTACGTTCGAGATACGCAGTATTTT.

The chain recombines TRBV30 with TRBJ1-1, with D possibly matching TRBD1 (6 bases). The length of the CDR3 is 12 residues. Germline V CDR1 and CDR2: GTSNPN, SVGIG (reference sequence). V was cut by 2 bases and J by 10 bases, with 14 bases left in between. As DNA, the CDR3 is TGTGCCTGGAGTTTCGGGGGGCAAGGAGCTTTCTTT. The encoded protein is CAWSFGGQGAFF.

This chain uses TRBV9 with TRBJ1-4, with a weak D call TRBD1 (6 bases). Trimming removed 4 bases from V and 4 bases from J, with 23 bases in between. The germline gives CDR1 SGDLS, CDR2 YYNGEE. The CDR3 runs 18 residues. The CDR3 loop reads CASSPSGGRGDFNEKLFF. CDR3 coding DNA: TGTGCCAGCAGCCCGTCGGGGGGGCGCGGGGATTTTAATGAAAAACTGTTTTTT.

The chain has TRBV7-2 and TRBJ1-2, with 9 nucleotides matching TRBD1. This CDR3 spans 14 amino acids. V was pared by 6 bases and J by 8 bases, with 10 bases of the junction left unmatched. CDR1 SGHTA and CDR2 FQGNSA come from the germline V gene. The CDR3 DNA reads TGTGCCAGCAGTTTGGGGACAGGGCCGGAGGGCTACACCTTC. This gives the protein CASSLGTGPEGYTF.

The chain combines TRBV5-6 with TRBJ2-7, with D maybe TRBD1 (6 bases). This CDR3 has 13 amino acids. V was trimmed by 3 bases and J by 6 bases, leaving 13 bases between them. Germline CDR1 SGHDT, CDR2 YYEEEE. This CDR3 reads CASSSRDTSEQYF. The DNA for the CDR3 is TGTGCCAGCAGCTCCCGGGACACCTCCGAGCAGTACTTC.

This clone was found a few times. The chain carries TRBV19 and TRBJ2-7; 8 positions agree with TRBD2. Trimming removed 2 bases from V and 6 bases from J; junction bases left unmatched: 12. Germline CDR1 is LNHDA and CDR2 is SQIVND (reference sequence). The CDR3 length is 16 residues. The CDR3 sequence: CASSISAGGSAREQYF. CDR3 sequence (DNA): TGTGCCAGTAGTATATCGGCGGGGGGAAGCGCCCGCGAGCAGTACTTC. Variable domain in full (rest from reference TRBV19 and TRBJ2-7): DGGITQSPKYLFRKEGQNVTLSCEQNLNHDAMYWYRQDPGQGLRLIYYSQIVNDFQKGDIAEGYSVSREKKESFPLTVTSAQKNPTAFYLCASSISAGGSAREQYFGPGTRLTVT.

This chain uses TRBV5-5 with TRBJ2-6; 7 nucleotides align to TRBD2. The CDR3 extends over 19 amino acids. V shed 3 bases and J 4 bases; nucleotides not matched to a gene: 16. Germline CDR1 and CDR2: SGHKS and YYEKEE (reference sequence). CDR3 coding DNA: TGTGCCAGCAGCTGGGGGGGAGCCCCCGCCGCTTCAGGGGCCAACGTCCTGACTTTC. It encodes CASSWGGAPAASGANVLTF.

CDR3 loop: CASSLVVGETQYF. As DNA, the CDR3 is TGTGCCAGCAGCTTAGTAGTCGGGGAGACCCAGTACTTC. J is TRBJ2-5 and V is TRBV5-4; D gene ambiguous. The germline gives CDR1 SGHNT, CDR2 YYREEE (reference sequence). Trimming took 2 bases from V and 5 from J, leaving 10 bases between them. This CDR3 contains 13 residues. The whole variable domain, remainder taken from reference TRBV5-4 and TRBJ2-5, is ETGVTQSPTHLIKTRGQQVTLRCSSQSGHNTVSWYQQALGQGPQFIFQYYREEENGRGNFPPRFSGLQFPNYSSELNVNALELDDSALYLCASSLVVGETQYFGPGTRLLVL.

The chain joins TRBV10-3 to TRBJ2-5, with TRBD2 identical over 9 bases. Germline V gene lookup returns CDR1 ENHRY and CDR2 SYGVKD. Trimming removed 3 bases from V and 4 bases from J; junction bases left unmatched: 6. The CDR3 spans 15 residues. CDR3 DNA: TGTGCCATCAGTGACCCGGGACTAGCCCTAGAGACCCAGTACTTC. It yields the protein CAISDPGLALETQYF.